The 2 T cell receptor beta chains in this list originate from one sample, sequenced in a study of cytomegalovirus exposure and HLA in healthy donors (dated by TCRdb to between 2016 and 2019). The library was generated by the immunoSEQ multiplex PCR assay. The multiplex PCR relied on a mix of 60 forward primers for TCR Vbeta segments and 13 reverse primers for TCR Jbeta segments. TCRdb limited this immuneACCESS table to in-frame rearrangements with V and J called. A share of clones is missing; checked studies link under half to unresolved V genes, and the rest is unexplained. This sample's table carries approximately 50,000 clones. The ten most abundant clones make up 2.1% of the sample. Material for sequencing was PBMCs. The receptors come from a woman between 40 and 55 years old in good health and CMV-seronegative.

The chain uses TRBV4-3 and TRBJ2-7; D is perhaps TRBD2 (5 bases). The CDR3 length is 14 residues. Germline V gene data show CDR1 as LGHNA and CDR2 as YSLEER. Trimming cost V 5 bases and J 1 base, with 12 bases left between them. CDR3 amino acids: CASSLKRDSYEQYF. The CDR3 region has the DNA TGCGCCAGCAGCTTAAAACGGGATTCCTACGAGCAGTACTTC.

The chain carries TRBV11-2 and TRBJ2-3; 9 bases are a match to TRBD2. V lost 0 bases to trimming and J lost 7 bases; unmatched junction nucleotides: 5. CDR3 length: 15 amino acids. Germline lookup yields CDR1 SGHAT and CDR2 FQNNGV. The CDR3 reads CASSLDAGGRHTQYF. CDR3 nucleotide sequence: TGTGCCAGCAGCTTAGACGCGGGGGGGCGCCATACGCAGTATTTT. The full variable domain, completed using reference TRBV11-2 and TRBJ2-3, is EAGVAQSPRYKIIEKRQSVAFWCNPISGHATLYWYQQILGQGPKLLIQFQNNGVVDDSQLPKDRFSAERLKGVDSTLKIQPAKLEDSAVYLCASSLDAGGRHTQYFGPGTRLTVL.